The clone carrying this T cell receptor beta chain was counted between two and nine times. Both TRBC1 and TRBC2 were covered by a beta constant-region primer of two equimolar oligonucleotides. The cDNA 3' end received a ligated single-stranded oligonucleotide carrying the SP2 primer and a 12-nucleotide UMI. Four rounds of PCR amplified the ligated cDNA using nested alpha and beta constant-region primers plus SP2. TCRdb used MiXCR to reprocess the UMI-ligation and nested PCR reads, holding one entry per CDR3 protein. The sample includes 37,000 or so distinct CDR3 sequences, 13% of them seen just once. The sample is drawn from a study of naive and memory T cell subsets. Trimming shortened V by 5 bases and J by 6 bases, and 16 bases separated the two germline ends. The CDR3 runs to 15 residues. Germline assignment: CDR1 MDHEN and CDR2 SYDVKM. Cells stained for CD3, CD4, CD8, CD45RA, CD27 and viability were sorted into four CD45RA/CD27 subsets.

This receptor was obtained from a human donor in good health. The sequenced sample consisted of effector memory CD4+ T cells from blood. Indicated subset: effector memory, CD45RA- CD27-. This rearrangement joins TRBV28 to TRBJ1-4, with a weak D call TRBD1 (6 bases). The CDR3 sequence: CASSPAVQGYEKLFF. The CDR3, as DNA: TGTGCCAGCAGTCCAGCGGTACAGGGTTATGAAAAACTGTTTTTT.